The 28 T cell receptor beta chains presented below share a single source sample, sequenced in a study of blood T cell repertoires in COVID-19. Some clones are missing from TCRdb's copy, which holds only in-frame ones; the method was immunoSEQ multiplex PCR. The sample holds roughly 400,000 clones, roughly nine tenths seen once. The source material was PBMCs or T cells enriched from blood (not recorded which). These receptors originate from a woman aged 25 to 39 who had recovered from COVID-19.

The genes are TRBV11-3 and TRBJ2-7, with a weak D call TRBD2 (5 bases). From germline, CDR1 is SGHNT and CDR2 YENEEA. Trimming stripped 5 bases from V and 3 bases from J, with 11 bases between. CDR3 length: 13 residues. This CDR3 is CASSLGSDYEQYF. DNA of the CDR3: TGTGCCAGCAGCCTAGGTAGCGACTACGAGCAGTACTTC. The whole variable domain, remainder taken from reference TRBV11-3 and TRBJ2-7, is EAGVVQSPRYKIIEKKQPVAFWCNPISGHNTLYWYLQNLGQGPELLIRYENEEAVDDSQLPKDRFSAERLKGVDSTLKIQPAELGDSAVYLCASSLGSDYEQYFGPGTRLTVT.

The V call is TRBV4-1, the J call TRBJ2-2, with TRBD1 as a possible D gene (6 bases). V was clipped by 0 bases and J by 7 bases, with 12 bases between them. Per the germline V gene, CDR1 is MGHRA and CDR2 is YSYEKL. The CDR3 covers 15 residues. CDR3 loop: CASSQDRGHHGELFF. For the CDR3, the DNA is TGCGCCAGCAGCCAAGACCGGGGACATCACGGGGAGCTGTTTTTT.

This rearrangement joins TRBV21-1 to TRBJ2-7; the listed D gene, TRBD2, was not tested against the DNA. TRBV21-1 is tagged as a pseudogene. The CDR3 has 14 amino acids. This chain's CDR3 is CASSVRLASYEQYF. CDR3 nucleotides: TGTGCCAGCAGCGTACGACTAGCCTCCTACGAGCAGTACTTC.

V and J are TRBV7-8 and TRBJ2-7; D is possibly TRBD2 (6 bases). The CDR3 extends over 15 amino acids. V lost 4 bases to trimming and J lost 0 bases, with 13 bases between them. In germline, CDR1 is SGHVS, CDR2 FQNEAQ. The CDR3 sequence is CASSSEGGPSYEQYF. Here the CDR3 DNA reads TGTGCCAGCAGCTCTGAGGGAGGTCCCTCCTACGAGCAGTACTTC. Variable domain in full (rest from reference TRBV7-8 and TRBJ2-7): GAGVSQSPRYKVAKRGQDVALRCDPISGHVSLFWYQQALGQGPEFLTYFQNEAQLDKSGLPSDRFFAERPEGSVSTLKIQRTQQEDSAVYLCASSSEGGPSYEQYFGPGTRLTVT.

This chain connects TRBV7-3 to TRBJ2-1, with TRBD2 matching over 9 bases. The CDR3 sequence is 15 residues long. The V gene's germline CDR1 is SGHTA and CDR2 FQGTGA. The V and J ends lost 1 base and 4 bases, in that order; junction bases with no gene match: 2. The CDR3 loop reads CASSLSSGGYNEQFF. CDR3 nucleotides: TGTGCCAGCAGCTTAAGTAGCGGGGGTTACAATGAGCAGTTCTTC.

The chain carries TRBV6-5 and TRBJ1-4; D is perhaps TRBD1 (6 bases). This CDR3 has 15 amino acids. V was clipped by 1 base and J by 3 bases, with 9 bases between them. Looked up from germline, CDR1 is MNHEY and CDR2 is SVGAGI. CDR3 amino acids: CASSYLDRPNEKLFF. The CDR3 DNA follows: TGTGCCAGCAGTTACTTGGACAGACCTAATGAAAAACTGTTTTTT.

V is TRBV27 and J is TRBJ2-7, with 7 positions matching TRBD1. Germline CDR1 reads MNHEY; CDR2 reads SMNVEV (reference sequence). V was clipped by 8 bases and J by 3 bases; unmatched bases: 10. CDR3 size: 14 residues. CDR3 loop: CASGRTGAVYEQYF. The CDR3, as DNA: TGTGCCAGCGGCCGCACAGGGGCTGTCTACGAGCAGTACTTC.

This chain uses TRBV6-1 with TRBJ2-7; TRBD2 matches at 9 bases. The CDR3 is 15 amino acids. V gave up 0 bases and J gave up 8 bases; unmatched junction bases: 8. CDR1 is MNHNS and CDR2 is SASEGT in the germline V gene. This CDR3 is CASSEALGAGGKQYF. CDR3 DNA: TGTGCCAGCAGTGAAGCCCTAGGGGCGGGAGGGAAGCAGTACTTC.

This rearrangement joins TRBV7-2 to TRBJ1-5; D gene uncertain. Per germline, CDR1 SGHTA and CDR2 FQGNSA. The CDR3 covers 14 residues. Trimming took off 4 bases at V and 3 bases at J, with 10 bases between the two ends. In nucleotides, the CDR3 is TGTGCCAGCAGCTCGGGATCATTCAATCAGCCCCAGCATTTT. The encoded protein is CASSSGSFNQPQHF.

J is TRBJ2-7 and V is TRBV12-5, with 10 bases that match TRBD1. The CDR3 is made up of 14 amino acids. J gave up 9 bases and V 6 bases, and 11 bases lay outside the gene matches. From germline, CDR1 is LGHNT and CDR2 FRNRAP. In DNA, the CDR3 is TGTGCTAGTGGCTTGACAGGGGGCGTAGATCGGCAGTACTTC. This translates into CASGLTGGVDRQYF. Using reference TRBV12-5 and TRBJ2-7 for the parts outside the CDR3, the full variable domain is DARVTQTPRHKVTEMGQEVTMRCQPILGHNTVFWYRQTMMQGLELLAYFRNRAPLDDSGMPKDRFSAEMPDATLATLKIQPSEPRDSAVYFCASGLTGGVDRQYFGPGTRLTVT.

The rearrangement joins TRBV3-1 (or the pseudogene TRBV3-2) to TRBJ1-3; D is undetermined. This CDR3 has 11 amino acids. Germline CDR1 LGHDT, CDR2 YNNKEL (reference sequence). V gave up 5 bases and J gave up 14 bases, with 13 bases separating them. The CDR3 is CASSFGQVLYF. The CDR3 DNA sequence: TGTGCCAGCAGCTTCGGCCAGGTCCTATATTTT.

In its sample, this clone was seen once. The rearrangement uses TRBV7-3 and TRBJ2-3; 7 bases line up with TRBD2. Trimming cost V 4 bases and J 5 bases; bases outside gene matches: 12. In germline, CDR1 is SGHTA, CDR2 FQGTGA. The CDR3 length is 16 residues. This chain's CDR3 is CASSSGGLVVGDTQYF. CDR3 DNA sequence: TGTGCCAGCAGCTCCGGAGGACTAGTCGTGGGAGATACGCAGTATTTT. The full variable domain, its missing parts supplied by reference TRBV7-3 and TRBJ2-3, is GAGVSQTPSNKVTEKGKYVELRCDPISGHTALYWYRQSLGQGPEFLIYFQGTGAADDSGLPNDRFFAVRPEGSVSTLKIQRTERGDSAVYLCASSSGGLVVGDTQYFGPGTRLTVL.

The gene calls are TRBV19 and TRBJ2-7; 10 bases align to TRBD1. The CDR3 extends over 14 amino acids. The ends lost 6 bases at V and 2 bases at J; junction bases unmatched: 4. The germline V gene encodes CDR1 LNHDA and CDR2 SQIVND (reference sequence). CDR3 sequence (DNA): TGTGCCAGTAGCGGGACAGGGGATCCCTACGAGCAGTACTTC. Protein product: CASSGTGDPYEQYF.

V and J are TRBV5-4 and TRBJ1-5; no clear D gene. V was pared by 4 bases and J by 2 bases, with 7 bases between. CDR3 length: 13 residues. Germline lookup yields CDR1 SGHNT and CDR2 YYREEE (reference sequence). The CDR3 is CASSLFGNQPQHF. The CDR3 DNA reads as TGTGCCAGCAGCCTGTTCGGCAATCAGCCCCAGCATTTT.

The DNA for the CDR3 is TGTGCCATCAGGGACCTAGCGGGAGTCGAGCAGTACTTC. Translation gives CAIRDLAGVEQYF. The chain carries TRBV10-3 and TRBJ2-7; 10 nucleotides line up with TRBD2. The CDR3 has 13 residues. The V segment lost 6 bases and the J segment 6 bases; nucleotides outside the gene matches: 5. The germline V gene encodes CDR1 ENHRY and CDR2 SYGVKD.

The chain employs TRBV5-1 and TRBJ1-4, with 7 bases fitting TRBD1. Germline V gene sequence: CDR1 SGHRS, CDR2 YFSETQ. The CDR3 extends over 21 amino acids. With V trimmed by 0 bases and J by 3 bases, 20 bases remained unmatched. The CDR3 nucleotides are TGCGCCAGCAGCTTGGACAGTAGTTCAGGGGGTATAGGCTCGCCTAATGAAAAACTGTTTTTT. As protein: CASSLDSSSGGIGSPNEKLFF.

This chain uses TRBV15 with TRBJ2-1, with 14 positions matching TRBD2. Looked up from germline, CDR1 is LNHNV and CDR2 is YYDKDF (reference sequence). The V and J ends lost 0 bases and 0 bases, in that order; junction bases with no gene match: 7. The CDR3 consists of 20 residues. The CDR3 reads CATSRDGTSGGPSSYNEQFF. The CDR3 DNA reads TGTGCCACCAGCAGAGATGGGACTAGCGGGGGCCCGAGCTCCTACAATGAGCAGTTCTTC.

The rearrangement uses TRBV2 and TRBJ1-2, with 12 bases lining up with TRBD1. CDR3 length: 14 residues. Losses at the gene ends were 6 bases for V and 10 bases for J; bases not matched to a gene: 9. The V gene's germline CDR1 is SNHLY and CDR2 FYNNEI. The DNA for the CDR3 is TGTGCCAGCAGATTGGGACAGGGGGCGTTAGACTACACCTTC. Protein sequence: CASRLGQGALDYTF. Combining the CDR3 with reference TRBV2 and TRBJ1-2 gives the whole variable domain EPEVTQTPSHQVTQMGQEVILRCVPISNHLYFYWYRQILGQKVEFLVSFYNNEISEKSEIFDDQFSVERPDGSNFTLKIRSTKLEDSAMYFCASRLGQGALDYTFGSGTRLTVV.

The genes are TRBV7-3 and TRBJ2-5; 13 bases fit TRBD2. With 5 bases clipped from V and 3 bases from J, the junction kept 3 bases outside the gene matches. Germline V lookup: CDR1 SGHTA, CDR2 FQGTGA. The CDR3 consists of 15 residues. The CDR3 here is CASSAGLAGEETQYF. CDR3 coding DNA: TGTGCCAGCAGCGCCGGACTAGCGGGAGAAGAGACCCAGTACTTC.

This chain links TRBV19 with TRBJ1-6, with D unresolved. The CDR3 sequence is 15 residues long. V was cut by 2 bases and J by 9 bases, with 14 bases left in between. Per germline, CDR1 LNHDA and CDR2 SQIVND (reference sequence). CDR3 sequence: CASSIMGREGSPLHF. CDR3 in DNA: TGTGCCAGTAGTATAATGGGTCGTGAGGGTTCACCCCTCCACTTT.

V gene TRBV5-1 combines with J gene TRBJ2-1; no definite D call. The CDR3 loop spans 12 amino acids. Germline CDR1 reads SGHRS; CDR2 reads YFSETQ. Between the trimmed V and J ends, which lost 0 bases and 9 bases, there was a span of 7 bases. The CDR3 is CASSLALAEQFF. In DNA, the CDR3 is TGCGCCAGCAGCTTGGCGTTGGCTGAGCAGTTCTTC.

This clone was counted a single time. The V call is TRBV6-5, the J call TRBJ2-7; TRBD2 matches at 10 bases. This CDR3 has 15 amino acids. After removal of 7 bases from V and 1 base from J, the junction contained 7 bases not matched to a gene. Germline V CDR1 and CDR2: MNHEY, SVGAGI. CDR3: CASKPAGGGSYEQYF. CDR3 DNA: TGTGCCAGCAAGCCAGCGGGAGGGGGTTCCTACGAGCAGTACTTC.

The chain combines TRBV6-2 or TRBV6-3 with TRBJ1-1; TRBD1 is a possible D gene (6 bases). The CDR3 totals 20 residues. CDR1 MNHEY and CDR2 SVGEGT come from the germline V gene. V was pared by 6 bases and J by 1 base, with 30 bases between. The CDR3 region is CASSRQGPAPVLNPNTEAFF. The CDR3 DNA is TGTGCCAGCAGCAGGCAGGGGCCGGCCCCGGTCCTTAACCCGAACACTGAAGCTTTCTTT.

This chain connects TRBV28 to TRBJ1-3, with 9 bases that match TRBD1. The CDR3 contains 17 residues. Germline V gene sequence: CDR1 MDHEN, CDR2 SYDVKM. The trim removed 6 bases at V and 1 base at J, leaving 10 bases unmatched. The CDR3 reads CASSPEGQGRSGNTIYF. The CDR3 DNA is TGTGCCAGCAGCCCCGAAGGACAGGGGAGGTCTGGAAACACCATATATTTT.

This clone was detected only once. This rearrangement joins TRBV20-1 to TRBJ2-7, with a tentative D call TRBD2 (6 bases). The germline V and J ends were trimmed by 3 bases and 7 bases, with 19 bases remaining between them. The length of the CDR3 is 14 residues. Germline V gene lookup returns CDR1 DFQATT and CDR2 SNEGSKA (reference sequence). CDR3 sequence reads: CSASNSAGPEEQYF. CDR3 sequence (DNA): TGCAGTGCTAGTAATAGCGCGGGGCCTGAGGAGCAGTACTTC.

Written as DNA, the CDR3 is TGTGCCAGCGGAATAAGGAGGGGTCCAGGGTTGAACACTGAAGCTTTCTTT. Residues: CASGIRRGPGLNTEAFF. The V call is TRBV21-1, the J call TRBJ1-1. TRBV21-1 is marked as a pseudogene. The CDR3 covers 17 residues.

This sequence joins TRBV29-1 and TRBJ2-1; D unresolved. The CDR3 loop spans 14 amino acids. Trimming stripped 6 bases from V and 2 bases from J, with 14 bases between. From germline, CDR1 is SQVTM and CDR2 ANQGSEA. The CDR3 is CSVYDIVAYNEQFF. Written as DNA, the CDR3 is TGCAGCGTATACGACATAGTCGCCTACAATGAGCAGTTCTTC.

The CDR3 nucleotides are TGCGCCAGCAGCCAAGTCGGGACAGGGTCGCCTGGAAACACCATATATTTT. Protein sequence: CASSQVGTGSPGNTIYF. V gene TRBV4-1 combines with J gene TRBJ1-3; 9 bases are a match to TRBD1. CDR3 length: 17 residues. The V gene's germline CDR1 is MGHRA and CDR2 YSYEKL. V lost 1 base and J lost 2; bases outside the gene matches: 6.